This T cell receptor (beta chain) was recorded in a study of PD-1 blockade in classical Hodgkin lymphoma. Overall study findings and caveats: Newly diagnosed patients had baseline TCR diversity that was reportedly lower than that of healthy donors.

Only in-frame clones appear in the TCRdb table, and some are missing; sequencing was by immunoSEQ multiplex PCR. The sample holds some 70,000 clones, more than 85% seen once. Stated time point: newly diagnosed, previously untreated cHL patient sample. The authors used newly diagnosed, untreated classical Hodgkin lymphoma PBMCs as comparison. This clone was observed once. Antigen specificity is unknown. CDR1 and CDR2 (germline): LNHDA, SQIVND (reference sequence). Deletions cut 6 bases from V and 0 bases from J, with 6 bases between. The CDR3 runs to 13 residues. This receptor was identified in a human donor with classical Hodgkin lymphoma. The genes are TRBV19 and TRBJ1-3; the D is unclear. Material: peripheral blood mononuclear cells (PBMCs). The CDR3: CASRPSSGNTIYF. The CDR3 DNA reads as TGTGCCAGTAGGCCGAGCTCTGGAAACACCATATATTTT.